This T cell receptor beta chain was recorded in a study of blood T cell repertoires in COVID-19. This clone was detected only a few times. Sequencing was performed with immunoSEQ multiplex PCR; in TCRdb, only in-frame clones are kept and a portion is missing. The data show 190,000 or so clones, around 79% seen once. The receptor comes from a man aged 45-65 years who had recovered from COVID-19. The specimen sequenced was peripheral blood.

This CDR3 reads CSASKQENQPQHF. In nucleotides, the CDR3 is TGCAGTGCTAGTAAACAGGAGAATCAGCCCCAGCATTTT. This chain joins TRBV20-1 and TRBJ1-5; a weak D match, TRBD1 (5 bases). V lost 3 bases to trimming and J lost 4 bases, with 10 bases between them. The CDR3 spans 13 residues. CDR1 is DFQATT, CDR2 SNEGSKA, per germline (reference sequence).